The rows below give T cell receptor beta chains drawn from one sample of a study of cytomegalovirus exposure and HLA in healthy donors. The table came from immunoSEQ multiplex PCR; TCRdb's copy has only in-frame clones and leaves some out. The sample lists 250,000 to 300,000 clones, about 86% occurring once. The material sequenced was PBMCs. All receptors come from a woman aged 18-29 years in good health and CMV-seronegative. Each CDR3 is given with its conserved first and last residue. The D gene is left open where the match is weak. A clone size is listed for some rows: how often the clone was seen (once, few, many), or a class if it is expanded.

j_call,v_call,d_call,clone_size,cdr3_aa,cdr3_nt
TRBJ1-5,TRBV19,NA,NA,CASRGQATTHQPQHF,TGTGCCAGTAGGGGGCAGGCCACAACACATCAGCCCCAGCATTTT
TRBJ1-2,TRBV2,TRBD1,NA,CASTLDRGGGYTF,TGTGCCAGCACTTTGGACAGGGGTGGAGGCTACACCTTC
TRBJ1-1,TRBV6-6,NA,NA,CASSLQGVNTEAFF,TGTGCCAGCAGCTTACAGGGTGTGAACACTGAAGCTTTCTTT
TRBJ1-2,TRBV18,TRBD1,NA,CASSLRKQGALGYTF,TGTGCCAGCTCACTGCGGAAACAGGGGGCTCTTGGCTACACCTTC
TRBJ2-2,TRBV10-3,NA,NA,CAISKEFGELFF,TGTGCCATCAGTAAGGAGTTCGGGGAGCTGTTTTTT
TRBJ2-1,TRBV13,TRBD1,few,CASSSRGNEQFF,TGTGCCAGCAGCTCCAGGGGGAATGAGCAGTTCTTC
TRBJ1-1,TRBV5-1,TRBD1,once,CASSSLTGGTEAFF,TGCGCCAGCAGCTCTCTGACAGGGGGAACTGAAGCTTTCTTT
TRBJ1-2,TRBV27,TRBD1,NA,CASSSYGQGEDGYTF,TGTGCCAGCAGTTCTTATGGACAGGGGGAGGATGGCTACACCTTC
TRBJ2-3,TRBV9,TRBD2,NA,CATAEVSGRTDTQYF,TGTGCCACCGCCGAGGTTAGCGGGCGCACAGATACGCAGTATTTT
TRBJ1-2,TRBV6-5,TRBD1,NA,CASSPRTGLHGYTF,TGTGCCAGCAGCCCGCGGACAGGGCTGCATGGCTACACCTTC
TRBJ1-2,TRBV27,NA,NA,CASSFWGSNYGYTF,TGTGCCAGCAGTTTTTGGGGCAGTAACTATGGCTACACCTTC
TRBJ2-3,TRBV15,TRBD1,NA,CATSARTGLVTDTQYF,TGTGCCACCAGCGCCCGGACAGGCCTAGTCACAGATACGCAGTATTTT
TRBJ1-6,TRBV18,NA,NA,CASSQTEAFYNSPLHF,TGTGCCAGCTCTCAGACAGAGGCGTTCTATAATTCACCCCTCCACTTT
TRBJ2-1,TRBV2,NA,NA,CASRTQSSYNEQFF,TGTGCCAGCAGGACACAGAGCTCCTACAATGAGCAGTTCTTC
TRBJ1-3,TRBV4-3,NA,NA,CASSQDNSRQALGNTIYF,TGCGCCAGCAGCCAAGATAACTCCCGCCAGGCCCTTGGAAACACCATATATTTT
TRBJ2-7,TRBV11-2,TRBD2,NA,CASSSRLAGGFFSYEQYF,TGTGCCAGCAGCTCCAGACTAGCGGGAGGGTTTTTTTCCTACGAGCAGTACTTC
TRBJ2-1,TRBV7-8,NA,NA,CASSLGEPDWNEQFF,TGTGCCAGCAGCTTAGGGGAGCCGGATTGGAATGAGCAGTTCTTC